These T cell receptor beta chains were read from a single sample in a study of regulatory T cells in long-lasting Graves disease. TCRdb reprocessed the multiplex PCR reads via MiXCR and lists one record per CDR3 protein. The sample includes some 250,000 distinct CDR3 sequences, around 20% of them seen just once. This material consisted of peripheral blood mononuclear cells (PBMCs), taken at new diagnosis, from a patient treated with antithyroid drugs. The source of these receptors is a female donor with Graves disease. CDR3s include the opening cysteine and the closing phenylalanine or tryptophan. The order of the fields is D gene, J gene, clone size, V gene, CDR3 DNA, CDR3 protein. D genes are given only for firm matches. Not every row has a clone size; where given, it reads once, few, many or a size class.

D: TRBD2
J: TRBJ2-1
size: many
V: TRBV30
DNA: TGTGCCTGGAGTAGGGGGACTAGCGGGAGGAATGAGCAGTTCTTC
CDR3: CAWSRGTSGRNEQFF

D: .
J: TRBJ1-4
size: many
V: TRBV20-1
DNA: TGCAGTGCCCGGACAGTGAATGAAAAACTGTTTTTT
CDR3: CSARTVNEKLFF

D: TRBD2
J: TRBJ2-7
size: many
V: TRBV28
DNA: TGTGCCAGCACTTCGGGGGGGGGGTTCTTCTACGAGCAGTACTTC
CDR3: CASTSGGGFFYEQYF

D: TRBD2
J: TRBJ2-3
size: many
V: TRBV7-9
DNA: TGTGCCAGCAGCTTAGTACTAGCGGGAGGAGGCGATACGCAGTATTTT
CDR3: CASSLVLAGGGDTQYF

D: .
J: TRBJ2-2
size: many
V: TRBV6-5
DNA: TGTGCCAGCAGTTTAGTTGTTGACACCGGGGAGCTGTTTTTT
CDR3: CASSLVVDTGELFF

D: .
J: TRBJ2-1
size: many
V: TRBV20-1
DNA: TGCAGTGCCCTTGGGGGGTCCGGCCCCTACAATGAGCAGTTCTTC
CDR3: CSALGGSGPYNEQFF

D: TRBD2
J: TRBJ2-5
size: .
V: TRBV12-5
DNA: TGTGCTAGTGGTTTGGGCCTCCTAGCGGGACCCCAAGAGACCCAGTACTTC
CDR3: CASGLGLLAGPQETQYF

D: .
J: TRBJ2-3
size: many
V: TRBV12-3/TRBV12-4
DNA: TGTGCCAGCAGTGCCAGGGAAGGGACAGATACGCAGTATTTT
CDR3: CASSAREGTDTQYF

D: .
J: TRBJ2-7
size: many
V: TRBV2
DNA: TGTGCCAGCAGTTTAACAGGGAACTACGAGCAGTACTTC
CDR3: CASSLTGNYEQYF

D: .
J: TRBJ2-2
size: many
V: TRBV7-3
DNA: TGTGCCAGCAGCTTACGCGGAACGAACACCGGGGAGCTGTTTTTT
CDR3: CASSLRGTNTGELFF

D: TRBD2
J: TRBJ2-1
size: few
V: TRBV6-1
DNA: TGTGCCAGCAGTCGAACAGGACTAGCGGACTACAATGAGCAGTTCTTC
CDR3: CASSRTGLADYNEQFF

D: .
J: TRBJ1-5
size: .
V: TRBV28
DNA: TGTGCCAGCAGTTTACGCATGCACAAGGGAGAAAGGCAGCCCCAGCATTTT
CDR3: CASSLRMHKGERQPQHF

D: .
J: TRBJ1-1
size: many
V: TRBV7-2
DNA: TGTGCCAGCAGCTTGGCAGGGGTGAAATCTGAAGCTTTCTTT
CDR3: CASSLAGVKSEAFF

D: .
J: TRBJ1-1
size: many
V: TRBV6-1
DNA: TGTGCCAGCACCAACGGGGACACTGAAGCTTTCTTT
CDR3: CASTNGDTEAFF

D: TRBD2
J: TRBJ2-1
size: many
V: TRBV5-1
DNA: TGCGCCAGCAGCTCCCGGACTAGGCCGAGCTCCTACAATGAGCAGTTCTTC
CDR3: CASSSRTRPSSYNEQFF

D: .
J: TRBJ2-1
size: many
V: TRBV20-1
DNA: TGCAGTGCACCCGGAGGCCTTATGGCGTACAATGAGCAGTTCTTC
CDR3: CSAPGGLMAYNEQFF

D: TRBD2
J: TRBJ2-7
size: .
V: TRBV20-1
DNA: TGCAGTGCTCGGAACATAGCGGGGCTTGACACCTACGAGCAGTACTTC
CDR3: CSARNIAGLDTYEQYF

D: .
J: TRBJ2-5
size: many
V: TRBV18
DNA: TGTGCCAGCTCACCGAAGGAGACCCAGTACTTC
CDR3: CASSPKETQYF

D: .
J: TRBJ2-5
size: many
V: TRBV27
DNA: TGTGCCAGCAGTTCAACCTTTGGATCCGTGCAAGGGACCCAGTACTTC
CDR3: CASSSTFGSVQGTQYF

D: .
J: TRBJ2-4
size: few
V: TRBV12-5
DNA: TGTGCTAGTGGTTTGCCCTCTCTTAGCGCCCCCAGCCGGTACTTC
CDR3: CASGLPSLSAPSRYF

D: .
J: TRBJ1-4
size: few
V: TRBV20-1
DNA: TGCAGTGCTAGTGGGGTAGGGTTGAGTGAAAAACTGTTTTTT
CDR3: CSASGVGLSEKLFF

D: .
J: TRBJ1-3
size: many
V: TRBV4-2
DNA: TGTGCCAGCAGCCAAGATAGATCGAACACCATATATTTT
CDR3: CASSQDRSNTIYF

D: .
J: TRBJ2-7
size: many
V: TRBV27
DNA: TGTGCCAGCAGTTCCTACGAGCAGTACTTC
CDR3: CASSSYEQYF

D: .
J: TRBJ1-5
size: few
V: TRBV5-6
DNA: TGTGCCAGCAGCTTGGCCAGTAGCAATCAGCCCCAGCATTTT
CDR3: CASSLASSNQPQHF

D: .
J: TRBJ1-4
size: many
V: TRBV7-2
DNA: TGTGCCAGCACCTTCAGCTTGACACCGAATAATGAAAAACTGTTTTTT
CDR3: CASTFSLTPNNEKLFF

D: .
J: TRBJ2-7
size: .
V: TRBV28
DNA: TGTGCCAGCAGGAGATCGGCGGTAACCTACGAGCAGTACTTC
CDR3: CASRRSAVTYEQYF

D: .
J: TRBJ2-2
size: many
V: TRBV30
DNA: TGTGCCTGGAGTCCCCGCGACGGGGAGCTGTTTTTT
CDR3: CAWSPRDGELFF

D: .
J: TRBJ2-7
size: many
V: TRBV5-1
DNA: TGCGCCAGCACCCAAGGAGGGGGCTATCCGTCCTACGAGCAGTACTTC
CDR3: CASTQGGGYPSYEQYF

D: .
J: TRBJ2-5
size: many
V: TRBV6-1
DNA: TGTGCCAGCAGCGCGCGGGGTAGCGTGACCCAGTACTTC
CDR3: CASSARGSVTQYF

D: .
J: TRBJ1-2
size: many
V: TRBV24-1
DNA: TGTGCCACCAGTGCTACGACCAGCGGTCTCTTCTATGGCTACACCTTC
CDR3: CATSATTSGLFYGYTF

D: .
J: TRBJ2-1
size: many
V: TRBV12-3/TRBV12-4
DNA: TGTGCCAGCAGTTTGAGGGATAAGCAGTTCTTC
CDR3: CASSLRDKQFF

D: .
J: TRBJ2-3
size: few
V: TRBV5-1
DNA: TGCGCCAGCAGCTTGTTGCAGGGAGGAACAGATACGCAGTATTTT
CDR3: CASSLLQGGTDTQYF

D: .
J: TRBJ1-6
size: few
V: TRBV2
DNA: TGTGCCAGCAGACGGGGTACAGGACCCCTCCACTTT
CDR3: CASRRGTGPLHF

D: TRBD1
J: TRBJ1-2
size: .
V: TRBV3-1
DNA: TGTGCCAGCAGCCAACGGACAGGGCGAAATGGCTACACCTTC
CDR3: CASSQRTGRNGYTF

D: .
J: TRBJ1-1
size: few
V: TRBV20-1
DNA: TGCAGTGCTAGGGGGGTGGGGGCGGGGGACACTGAAGCTTTCTTT
CDR3: CSARGVGAGDTEAFF

D: .
J: TRBJ1-2
size: .
V: TRBV15
DNA: TGTGCCACCAGAGAAAACCAGGGAGGTCACTATGGCTACACCTTC
CDR3: CATRENQGGHYGYTF

D: .
J: TRBJ1-2
size: many
V: TRBV10-2
DNA: TGCGCCAGCCTAGGGACACCAGGTGGCTACACCTTC
CDR3: CASLGTPGGYTF

D: TRBD2
J: TRBJ2-2
size: .
V: TRBV20-1
DNA: TGCAGTGCTAGAGTCTTATGGCGGGAGGGCACCGGGGAGCTGTTTTTT
CDR3: CSARVLWREGTGELFF

D: TRBD2
J: TRBJ2-2
size: .
V: TRBV24-1
DNA: TGTGCCACCAGTGACTCCGGGACTAGCGGGAGCGTCACCGGGGAGCTGTTTTTT
CDR3: CATSDSGTSGSVTGELFF

D: .
J: TRBJ1-6
size: many
V: TRBV3-1
DNA: TGTGCCAGCAGCCACGGCCAGGGATATTCACCCCTCCACTTT
CDR3: CASSHGQGYSPLHF

D: .
J: TRBJ2-7
size: many
V: TRBV6-1
DNA: TGTGCCAGCAGTGAAAGGGGAGGACAGGTCGGTTACGAGCAGTACTTC
CDR3: CASSERGGQVGYEQYF